This entry concerns a single T cell receptor (beta chain). Its antigen target is currently unknown. The input lacks base qualities; no much larger clone sits a single base away. Each collaborating institution followed its own protocols to collect whole blood in K2EDTA tubes. For TCRbeta analysis, collaborators shipped samples as frozen whole blood, isolated PBMCs, or DNA extracted from either of those sample types. The germline V gene (reference sequence) yields SGHNT for CDR1 and YYREEE for CDR2. V loses 6 bases of germline sequence and J loses 9 bases, and the interval between the two ends is 22 bases. Spanning cysteine to phenylalanine, the CDR3 consists of 15 amino acids. Only the CDR3 portion is preserved as DNA: 45 bases, with reading frame beginning at the first base. This entry is derived from a study of blood T cell repertoires in COVID-19 (dated by TCRdb to 2018 to 2021). For the wider study: The collaborator samples originated in the United States, Italy and Spain and spanned the acute and convalescent phases of COVID-19. Deeply sampled blood TCRbeta repertoires from subjects exposed to, actively infected with, or recovered from COVID-19 were included in the dataset. The prospective study material was composed of cDNA or gDNA derived from T cells, B-cell-depleted T cells, or PBMCs. Where HLA class I and class II types were available, the types were taken from metadata supplied by the sample provider, not from assay-based typing. A freely available public database, intended as a resource for researchers studying the immune response to SARS-CoV-2, is where the repertoires were released. The samples were drawn from the first 160 participants of the ongoing ImmuneRACE study and from 1,200 or so subjects provided by 6 global collaborators. The sample metadata nearly always contained a de-identified subject ID, COVID-19 status, age in years and sex.

General study outcomes and caveats: Clinical and demographic metadata were provided uncurated, with the amount varying by source and participant.

TCRbeta CDR3 regions were amplified from genomic DNA by means of the immunoSEQ Assay, a bias-controlled multiplex PCR. In the authors' own workflow: Nucleated cell counts per sample were estimated from amplification of reference gene primers within the assay. To quantify the absolute abundance of each unique TCRbeta CDR3 rearrangement, sequence reads were collapsed and filtered. Productive Simpson clonality was computed per sample as the square root of Simpson's diversity index over productive rearrangements. The immuneACCESS repertoire file appears here via TCRdb, limited to in-frame rearrangements. These files lack a portion of the clones; in checked studies, under half of the deficit traces to unresolved V genes, and the cause of the others is not known. The DNA was the basis for D and trimming; V, J and clone size are from that table. Within this sample are approximately 300,000 clones, with around 82% of them counted one time only. Approximately 1.3% of the sample belongs to the ten largest clones.

The TCR comes from a woman between 50 and 59 years old with acute or convalescent COVID-19. This chain joins TRBV5-4 to TRBJ2-1; a weak D assignment points to TRBD2 (6 bases agree). Sequencing was performed on peripheral blood. Here the CDR3 is given as CASTLEGQAGSEQFF. The sequenced DNA: TGTGCCAGCACCCTGGAGGGCCAGGCGGGTAGTGAGCAGTTCTTC.